This T cell receptor beta chain was obtained from a study of cytomegalovirus exposure and HLA in healthy donors. With regard to this clone: Its antigen remains unidentified.

Study-wide points: Most CMV-associated TCR beta chains appeared HLA-restricted in a later analysis. According to a later analysis, donors in an Asian-associated ancestry cluster reportedly had fewer N-insertions than the 666-donor mean.

Per the germline V gene, CDR1 is MNHEY and CDR2 is SVGAGI. The CDR3 totals 13 residues. V was clipped by 4 bases and J by 6 bases, with 9 bases between them. 60 Vbeta and 13 Jbeta primers were used in PCR. Sequencing used immunoSEQ multiplex PCR; TCRdb keeps in-frame clones, though not all of them. The sample consists of a few hundred thousand clones, approximately 80% of them appearing once. This rearrangement joins TRBV6-5 to TRBJ1-4, with D perhaps matching TRBD1 (5 bases). The sequence came from a girl aged 5-17 years in good health and CMV-seronegative. The sequenced material came from PBMCs. CDR3 protein: CASSFSGYEKLFF. The CDR3 DNA is TGTGCCAGCAGTTTTTCAGGGTATGAAAAACTGTTTTTT.